One T cell receptor beta chain is described in this entry. Its recognized antigen is unknown. Base qualities were left out, and no much larger clone turns up one base away. The data belong to a study of cytomegalovirus exposure and HLA in healthy donors listed by TCRdb under 2017. Concerning the study at large: According to an earlier analysis of a few hundred of the donors, about 190 million T cells yielded 100 million or so unique TCR beta sequences and around 280 Gb of sequence data. Using immunosequencing, the study profiled T cell repertoires from roughly 650 subjects and related those repertoires to cytomegalovirus serostatus. Donor age, sex, ethnicity and CMV serostatus were compiled alongside the repertoire data. In an earlier analysis of around 540 of the donors, high-throughput TCR beta sequencing was used to judge whether each TCR beta V gene segment behaved as functional or pseudogenic. The study was designed to test whether signatures of past pathogen exposure could be identified by cataloging public T cell receptors. Rather than using new phenotypic data, the later analysis identified candidate immune exposures from TCR beta sequences and from how often those sequences occurred across donors. The number of donors typed differed by locus, with about 629-630 for A, B, C, DRB1 and DQB1, 522 for DQA1, approximately 580 for DPA1, and around 460 for DPB1. The genetic ancestry cluster associated with self-reported Caucasian donors included 80% to 90% of the 398 genotyped donors. About 280 gigabases of sequencing data and roughly 81 million unique TCR sequences made up an early release that covered some 640 HLA-typed donors. Along with the approximately 650-subject first cohort, a separate validation cohort of over 90 different subjects was used. To predict cytomegalovirus infection status, the study brought together high-throughput TCR immunosequencing, statistical association of individual TCRs with disease status, and machine learning. All discovery cohort repertoires had been generated using a single sequencing platform. Class I and class II HLA loci were covered by the typing at four-digit resolution. A later genetic analysis took genome-wide SNP genotypes for about 55% of the roughly 670 donors and used that subset as a discovery cohort. A later analysis re-examined previously published TCR beta repertoires from more than 550 donors and added high-resolution HLA genotyping to investigate patterns of TCR occurrence. Because of strong linkage in the cohort, 4 to 6 DR-DQ haplotypes were treated as single units for association and clustering. Among roughly 370 genotyped donors of the cohort, an average of around 240,000 unique TCR beta nucleotide sequences were sequenced per donor, 15% to 20% of them non-productive. Study-wide findings and limitations: Across donors, most TCR sequences were observed very rarely, whereas some public TCRs were present in many individuals. In this cohort, only TCR beta chains were sequenced, and detectable features were limited by the absence of alpha or paired-chain data. The only immune exposure information available for the cohort was CMV serostatus. A further reported finding was that TCR beta sequences accurately predicted the HLA-A and HLA-B alleles for most subjects in the first cohort. According to a later genetic analysis, donors in an Asian-associated ancestry cluster had fewer N-insertions in productive TCRs than the roughly 670-donor mean. In a later analysis, HLA-associated TCR beta chains showed more clonal expansion and lower generation probabilities than non-associated chains that were equally common. In the study, approximately 160 TCR beta chains were listed as associated with cytomegalovirus. An association between a missense DCLRE1C variant and V-gene and J-gene trimming of TCR beta chains was found in a later genetic analysis and replicated in an independent cohort. Presence/absence analyses assumed roughly uniform sequencing depth across donors, an assumption that may not hold. Because counts were too low, some 17 rarely observed V segments, including chromosome 9 orphons, were excluded from the earlier analysis of 587 of the donors. A cluster of highly shared sequence variants was judged likely to be a technical artifact of the sequencing pipeline. Linkage disequilibrium might explain the correlated functional status among segregating V segments, but an unknown experimental factor could not be ruled out. Cytomegalovirus status was reported to be diagnosed by the classifier with high specificity and sensitivity in both the original and validation cohorts. The authors suggested that the approach could potentially be extended to other disease states and immunological phenotypes. Because some donors lacked HLA typing at each locus, the association tests relied only on the typed subset. Several of the top co-occurrence clusters appeared to be linked to parvovirus B19, influenza, CMV and Epstein-Barr virus, according to a later analysis. In a later analysis, the rate of TCR association differed among HLA loci, with DRB1 alleles having the most associated TCRs and HLA-C alleles having the fewest. An earlier analysis of approximately 600 of the donors showed that most TCR beta V segments appeared in productive rearrangements either about 90% or about 30% of the time, which broadly matched IMGT annotations. Because the 87-base-pair reads could not distinguish some IMGT-functional V segments, including TRBV6-2 and TRBV6-3, those segments were excluded. In a later analysis, most CMV-associated TCR beta chains were found to appear HLA-restricted, with HLA associations seemingly driven largely by CMV exposure. A few of the identified cytomegalovirus-associated TCR beta chains were confirmed in vitro to be specific for cytomegalovirus antigens. Specific HLA alleles were associated with more than 15,000 TCR beta sequences at a false discovery rate of 0.05 in a later analysis. Strong co-occurrence of HLA alleles, especially DR and DQ, made assigning TCR associations to individual alleles difficult.

In total, 630 or so healthy bone marrow donors made up the cohort. At the time of sampling, every cohort member was nominally healthy, though immune exposures that went unrecorded were likely present. The donor tested CMV seropositive and was one of the 289 seropositive cohort members. Each donor provided a peripheral blood sample, and peripheral blood mononuclear cells were used for TCR beta sequencing. The Qiagen DNeasy Blood Extraction Kit was used to extract genomic DNA from the blood cell samples. The library relied on the immunoSEQ multiplex PCR assay. The multiplex PCR relied on a mix of 60 forward primers for TCR Vbeta segments and 13 reverse primers for TCR Jbeta segments. The CDR3 region of rearranged TCR beta genes was amplified from genomic DNA by a multiplex PCR assay. Amplified TCR beta libraries were sequenced as 87-base-pair reads on the Illumina HiSeq System. On the study's bioinformatics: In a later analysis, approximately 74 million unique TCR beta chains were counted across the 500 to 850 repertoires, and approximately 9.9 million of these chains were shared by at least two donors. A nearest-neighbor algorithm error-corrected the raw reads and collapsed the reads into unique sequences, merging closely related sequences to remove PCR and sequencing errors. Alignment of CDR3 sequences to IMGT reference sequences was used to assign V, D and J gene segments. For a sequence to be retained, at least a six-nucleotide match to both a V gene segment and a J gene segment was required. A rearrangement counted as productive if the CDR3 had no stop codons and remained in frame with V and J, and every other rearrangement counted as non-productive. Following IMGT convention, CDR3 was defined as the stretch from the second conserved V-encoded cysteine to the conserved J-encoded phenylalanine. In an earlier analysis of approximately 590 of the donors, sequences lacking an unambiguous match to a single V gene segment were excluded. An earlier analysis of fewer than 750 of the donors classified V segments as functional when productive rearrangements were above 56.7% and as segregating when the standard deviation between donors was above 5%. To diagnose cytomegalovirus status from the catalog of TCR beta chain sequences, a statistical classification framework was built. A later analysis assigned V and J genes by comparing TCR nucleotide sequences with IMGT/GENE-DB human TR gene sequences. Using the TCRdist pipeline, a later analysis assigned CDR3 sequences along with most-parsimonious VDJ recombination scenarios. In a later analysis, each TCR beta chain was defined by its CDR3 amino acid sequence together with its V-gene family, and reads without a unique V-gene family were excluded. To address suspected cross-contamination and a sequencing artifact, a later analysis removed under 600 highly shared, low-generation-probability nucleotide sequences. For each public chain, a later analysis derived a clonal expansion index from normalized ranks of inferred template counts within each repertoire. In a later analysis, generation probabilities were computed with a VDJ recombination model fitted to out-of-frame rearrangements, and the resulting probabilities were checked against IGoR. A later analysis scored TCR-TCR, TCR-HLA and TCR-CMV co-occurrence with hypergeometric tests, applying a repertoire-size bias correction to TCR pairs. A later analysis estimated false discovery rates by permuting HLA or CMV assignments 20 times. In a later analysis, co-occurring TCRs were grouped with DBSCAN, and TCRdist sequence similarity was added when clustering was performed within HLA-allele-positive subsets. Repertoires with fewer than 30,000 or more than 120,000 public chains were left out of co-occurrence clustering, as were five repertoires with anomalous nucleotide sharing. TCRdb's version of the immuneACCESS table is confined to in-frame rearrangements and falls short of the full clone set. An unresolved V gene accounts for under half of the shortfall where checked; the remainder is of unknown origin. The DNA gave D and trimming, while V, J and clone size come from that table. In all, the sample holds about 120,000 clones, and 65% to 80% of those were seen once. 5.5% to 7% of the sample belongs to the ten largest clones.

From its cysteine to its phenylalanine, the CDR3 spans 16 amino acids. Solely the CDR3 DNA is kept, with 48 bases framed from the first base. CDR1 and CDR2 (KGHSH, LQKENI) derive from the germline V gene. Trimming removed 3 bases from V and 7 bases from J; the gene matches leave 9 bases unexplained. The sample consisted of PBMCs. The chain uses TRBV18 and TRBJ1-1; TRBD1 lines up with 12 middle nucleotides. The receptor was isolated from a young man in good health and CMV-seropositive. The DNA sequence follows: TGTGCCAGCTCACCGGGACAGGGGGCCCTCAATAGTGAAGCTTTCTTT. The encoded protein is CASSPGQGALNSEAFF.